This TCR beta chain came from a study of neoadjuvant anti-PD-1 for oral cavity cancer. Overall study: Patients without progression got a fourth dose around day 43.

Germline V CDR1 and CDR2: MNHNS, SASEGT. This CDR3 is built from 13 residues. V was trimmed by 5 bases and J by 6 bases, leaving 11 bases between them. The repertoire was sequenced with immunoSEQ multiplex PCR; TCRdb's copy has only in-frame clones and lacks some. The data contain about 10,000 clones, roughly three fifths of them singletons. A remark on this clone: Antigen specificity is unknown.

Time point described: after neoadjuvant nivolumab, at surgical resection. Patients had HPV-negative, locally advanced oral cavity squamous cell carcinoma. Regarding the study as a whole: Higher pretreatment Treg/Th17 ratios tracked higher pretreatment blood clonality. PBMC Gini-index clonality exceeded responders' in non-responders post-nivolumab.

This TCR came from a person between 35 and 79 years old with oral cavity squamous cell carcinoma. V and J are TRBV6-1 and TRBJ2-1; D perhaps matches TRBD1 (6 bases). The sequencing here drew on PBMCs, taken after nivolumab (anti-PD-1) treatment. Written as DNA, the CDR3 is TGTGCCAGCAGTCTGGACAGAGCCAATGAGCAGTTCTTC. This sequence encodes CASSLDRANEQFF.